One T cell receptor (beta chain) is described in this entry. The data were taken from a study of blood T cell repertoires in COVID-19. Study summary: Samples came from the United States, Italy and Spain, spanning acute and convalescent COVID-19. The analysed material was cDNA or gDNA that came from T cells, B-cell-depleted T cells, or PBMCs.

Generated by immunoSEQ multiplex PCR, the TCRdb table keeps only in-frame clones and is missing some. The sample has around 270,000 clones; about 83% are singletons. This clonotype was obtained from a woman between 35 and 50 years old who had recovered from COVID-19. The specimen was peripheral blood.

The CDR3 region is CASRQTGGLGANVLTF. DNA for the CDR3: TGTGCCAGCAGGCAGACAGGGGGACTTGGGGCCAACGTCCTGACTTTC. V usage is TRBV28 and J usage is TRBJ2-6; the match to TRBD1 covers 9 bases. The J segment lost 3 bases and the V segment lost 6 bases, leaving 6 bases of the junction unmatched. Germline lookup yields CDR1 MDHEN and CDR2 SYDVKM. The CDR3 has 16 residues.